The 15 T cell receptor beta chains listed next were all sequenced from one sample in a study of PD-L1 blockade in urothelial cancer. Libraries were prepared by immunoSEQ multiplex PCR; TCRdb keeps only in-frame clonotypes and omits some of them. The sample records under 95,000 clones, approximately 87% being singletons. Specified time point: pretreatment peripheral blood. Sequences were derived from PBMCs, sampled around atezolizumab (anti-PD-L1) treatment. The receptors were gathered from a man between 60 and 70 years old with urothelial cancer.

This clone was seen only once. The chain links TRBV6-1 to TRBJ2-7; 9 bases map to TRBD1. This CDR3 spans 14 amino acids. The V and J ends lost 8 bases and 3 bases, in that order; junction bases with no gene match: 8. CDR1 and CDR2 (germline): MNHNS, SASEGT. CDR3 region: CASEGQGFFYEQYF. DNA of the CDR3: TGTGCCAGCGAGGGACAGGGTTTTTTCTACGAGCAGTACTTC.

This clone appeared a few times. This chain joins TRBV19 and TRBJ2-7; 9 positions agree with TRBD2. Germline V lookup: CDR1 LNHDA, CDR2 SQIVND (reference sequence). Trimming cost V 4 bases and J 3 bases; bases outside gene matches: 4. This CDR3 is 14 amino acids long. The chain's CDR3 is CASSSGAGGYEQYF. The CDR3 region has the DNA TGTGCCAGTAGTAGTGGAGCGGGAGGCTACGAGCAGTACTTC.

V gene TRBV10-3 combines with J gene TRBJ2-6, with TRBD1 matching 8 bases. CDR1 is ENHRY and CDR2 is SYGVKD in the germline V gene. The trim removed 6 bases at V and 2 bases at J, leaving 6 bases unmatched. There are 16 residues in the CDR3. Here the CDR3 reads CAIRNSQGAGANVLTF. In DNA, the CDR3 is TGTGCCATCAGAAATTCACAGGGGGCTGGGGCCAACGTCCTGACTTTC.

The rearrangement uses TRBV5-1 and TRBJ1-5; 7 nucleotides agree with TRBD1. After removal of 5 bases from V and 2 bases from J, the junction contained 7 bases not matched to a gene. Germline V gene lookup returns CDR1 SGHRS and CDR2 YFSETQ. The CDR3 consists of 15 residues. The CDR3 DNA reads TGCGCCAGCAGTCGAACAGGGGAGGGCAATCAGCCCCAGCATTTT. It yields the protein CASSRTGEGNQPQHF.

The chain recombines TRBV13 with TRBJ2-3, with D hard to call. Germline V gene lookup returns CDR1 PRHDT and CDR2 FYEKMQ (reference sequence). The CDR3 length is 11 residues. Trimming removed 5 bases from V and 3 bases from J, with 3 bases in between. CDR3 loop: CASSRTDTQYF. The CDR3 DNA reads as TGTGCCAGCAGCCGTACAGATACGCAGTATTTT.

This clone has more than one count but fewer than ten. The chain is built from TRBV7-6 and TRBJ2-7; 10 positions agree with TRBD1. Trimming cost V 4 bases and J 5 bases; bases outside gene matches: 8. In germline, CDR1 is SGHVS, CDR2 FNYEAQ. The CDR3 is 15 residues long. CDR3 amino acids: CASSSIGTGVDEQYF. In DNA form, the CDR3 reads TGTGCCAGCAGCTCGATCGGGACAGGGGTCGACGAGCAGTACTTC.

The rearrangement uses TRBV4-1 and TRBJ2-2; D may be TRBD2 (5 bases). Trimming cost V 3 bases and J 6 bases, with 17 bases left between them. The CDR3 contains 16 residues. Germline values: CDR1 MGHRA, CDR2 YSYEKL. In DNA, the CDR3 is TGCGCCAGCAGCCACCAGGAGCGGTCCGTCCCCGGGGAGCTGTTTTTT. Translated, it gives CASSHQERSVPGELFF.

This clone was observed a single time. The genes are TRBV10-3 and TRBJ2-2; 9 nucleotides align to TRBD2. In germline, CDR1 is ENHRY, CDR2 SYGVKD. The CDR3 covers 14 residues. V lost 11 bases and J lost 3; bases outside the gene matches: 7. The CDR3 sequence: CAAAGGPDTGELFF. CDR3 sequence (DNA): TGTGCCGCTGCGGGGGGGCCTGACACCGGGGAGCTGTTTTTT.

V and J are TRBV7-3 and TRBJ2-1, with 10 bases fitting TRBD2. Germline-derived CDR1 and CDR2 are SGHTA and FQGTGA. The CDR3 length is 15 residues. After removal of 3 bases from V and 5 bases from J, the junction contained 4 bases not matched to a gene. CDR3 coding DNA: TGTGCCAGCAGCTTTGAACTAGCGGGGCACAATGAGCAGTTCTTC. Translation: CASSFELAGHNEQFF.

In DNA form, the CDR3 reads TGTGCCAGCAGCTTAGTCGGGAACACCGGGGAGCTGTTTTTT. As protein: CASSLVGNTGELFF. This sequence joins TRBV7-6 and TRBJ2-2; the D is unclear. The length of the CDR3 is 14 residues. Per the germline V gene, CDR1 is SGHVS and CDR2 is FNYEAQ. V was shortened by 1 base and J by 1 base, with 4 bases between the two germline ends.

The gene calls are TRBV2 and TRBJ2-7; a weak D match, TRBD1 (6 bases). V dropped 5 bases and J dropped 0 bases, with 11 bases sitting between them. Germline V gene sequence: CDR1 SNHLY, CDR2 FYNNEI. The CDR3 sequence is 14 residues long. The CDR3 protein is CASSRTASSYEQYF. The CDR3 nucleotides read TGTGCCAGCAGTAGGACAGCCAGCTCCTACGAGCAGTACTTC.

This clone was detected only a few times. The chain uses TRBV5-1 and TRBJ1-3, with 7 bases matching TRBD1. Per the germline V gene, CDR1 is SGHRS and CDR2 is YFSETQ. Trimming cost V 1 base and J 8 bases; bases outside gene matches: 6. This CDR3 spans 14 amino acids. The CDR3 nucleotides read TGCGCCAGCAGCTTGAATAGGGGGCAGGACACCATATATTTT. This translates into CASSLNRGQDTIYF.

The chain recombines TRBV7-9 with TRBJ1-6; 8 bases match TRBD1. Trimming cost V 6 bases and J 3 bases; bases outside gene matches: 7. This CDR3 region has 16 residues. Germline CDR1 SEHNR, CDR2 FQNEAQ (reference sequence). CDR3 loop: CASSHTGTGYNSPLHF. The CDR3 DNA reads TGTGCCAGCAGTCATACCGGGACAGGCTATAATTCACCCCTCCACTTT.

J is TRBJ2-1 and V is TRBV2; 10 nucleotides match TRBD2. CDR1 and CDR2 (germline): SNHLY, FYNNEI. CDR3 length: 15 amino acids. V lost 1 base to trimming and J lost 9 bases; unmatched junction nucleotides: 6. The CDR3 loop is CASSEGRAGGPEQFF. As DNA, the CDR3 is TGTGCCAGCAGTGAAGGCAGAGCGGGGGGGCCTGAGCAGTTCTTC.

The chain has TRBV7-3 and TRBJ2-1; D may be TRBD2 (5 bases). The germline CDR1 and CDR2 sequences are SGHTA and FQGTGA. The CDR3 runs to 15 residues. V lost 5 bases and J lost 0, with 11 bases in between. CDR3 amino acids: CASSPGLGSYNEQFF. The CDR3 DNA is TGTGCCAGCAGCCCCGGACTGGGCTCCTACAATGAGCAGTTCTTC.